The present entry profiles one T cell receptor (beta chain) with its context. The data belong to a study of T cell responses to AZD1222 COVID-19 vaccine. Here immunoSEQ multiplex PCR was the method, and the copy in TCRdb shows in-frame clones only, minus some. The sample consists of about 45,000 clones, 80% to 90% of them appearing once. Germline V gene sequence: CDR1 SGHRS, CDR2 YFSETQ. V was pared by 3 bases and J by 5 bases, with 12 bases between. The CDR3 sequence is 14 residues long. This material consisted of peripheral blood, taken 28 days after the second AZD1222 dose. The chain recombines TRBV5-1 with TRBJ1-5; possible D gene TRBD1, 6 bases. The sequence came from an adult who received the AZD1222 COVID-19 vaccine. Written as DNA, the CDR3 is TGCGCCAGCAGCTGGGGTGGGGGCGATCAGCCCCAGCATTTT. Its protein is CASSWGGGDQPQHF. The variable domain in full, completed from reference TRBV5-1 and TRBJ1-5, reads KAGVTQTPRYLIKTRGQQVTLSCSPISGHRSVSWYQQTPGQGLQFLFEYFSETQRNKGNFPGRFSGRQFSNSRSEMNVSTLELGDSALYLCASSWGGGDQPQHFGDGTRLSIL.